This T cell receptor (beta chain) was profiled in a study of response to subunit inactivated influenza vaccine. TCRdb called the RT-PCR reads again in MiXCR, with one record for every CDR3 protein. Of about 540,000 distinct CDR3 sequences in the sample, under 30% were seen once. This clonotype was counted only a few times. This CDR3 spans 13 amino acids. Trimming pared 5 bases from V and 3 bases from J, leaving 11 bases between. Germline V gene sequence: CDR1 SGHTA, CDR2 FQGNSA. This sample also appeared in a second study, on T cells expressing NK-cell markers. That study adds: TCR beta cDNA was made by 5'RACE template switching with UMIs. Sequenced donors, eight in total, included seven who were HCMV-seropositive and one who was seronegative. Several experiments added an anti-gamma-delta TCR antibody to sort only alpha-beta TCR T cells. In a group of several donors, dominant NKG2C+ clonotypes represented about 1.0-8% of CD8+ T cells.

This material consisted of CD4+ T cells sorted from PBMCs, taken about 13 days after vaccination. This sequence was found in a man in his forties or fifties who received an inactivated influenza vaccine. This chain joins TRBV7-2 and TRBJ2-7; the D gene is possibly TRBD2 (6 bases). The CDR3 spells CASSGGNNYEQYF. The CDR3 nucleotides read TGTGCCAGCAGCGGGGGGAATAACTACGAGCAGTACTTC.